This T cell receptor (beta chain) was captured in a study of OX40 agonist ivuxolimab in advanced cancers. Study-wide background: Patients received intravenous ivuxolimab every 2 weeks at 0.01 to 10 mg/kg.

Study outcomes and limitations: Compared with CD4+, CD8+ T cells on average had more expanded clones. Expanded peripheral T cells had an undetermined antigen specificity. There was clonal expansion of CD4+ and CD8+ blood T cells by week 6 at 0.1 to 3.0 mg/kg.

Generated by immunoSEQ multiplex PCR, the TCRdb table keeps only in-frame clones and is missing some. This sample has 60,000 or so clones, with around 82% found just once. The CDR3 is 13 amino acids. V shed 4 bases and J shed 7 bases, with 16 bases lying between them. CDR1 is GTSNPN and CDR2 is SVGIG in the germline V gene (reference sequence). A note on this clone: Its antigen is as yet unknown.

This rearrangement joins TRBV30 to TRBJ2-5, with no clear D. The sample was CD4+ or CD8+ T cells sorted from blood, taken in a trial of the OX40 agonist ivuxolimab. The TCR comes from an adult with an advanced solid tumor such as melanoma, head and neck, liver or kidney cancer. The CDR3 reads CAWTASKSATQYF. The CDR3 DNA reads TGTGCCTGGACTGCCTCAAAATCGGCGACCCAGTACTTC. The full variable domain, its missing parts supplied by reference TRBV30 and TRBJ2-5, is SQTIHQWPATLVQPVGSPLSLECTVEGTSNPNLYWYRQAAGRGLQLLFYSVGIGQISSEVPQNLSASRPQDRQFILSSKKLLLSDSGFYLCAWTASKSATQYFGPGTRLLVL.